The clone carrying this TCR beta chain appeared a few times. The data belong to a study of blood T cell repertoires in COVID-19. For the study at large: The analysed material was cDNA or gDNA that came from T cells, B-cell-depleted T cells, or PBMCs.

The CDR3 sequence is 13 residues long. Germline V gene lookup returns CDR1 SQVTM and CDR2 ANQGSEA. J lost 7 bases, V lost 5 bases, and 4 bases had no gene match. As originally analysed: Reference gene primer amplification in the assay estimated nucleated cell counts. Assay: immunoSEQ multiplex PCR; the TCRdb copy retains only in-frame clones and omits some. The V and J calls and clone size were taken over from that table, and D and trimming were inferred from the DNA. The sample carries approximately 94,000 clones, more than 75% recorded once. The V call is TRBV29-1, the J call TRBJ2-1; 11 nucleotides line up with TRBD2. Specimen: peripheral blood. The sequence was collected from a human donor in a cohort sampled during active COVID-19. CDR3 sequence reads: CSVLRLAGNEQFF. The DNA for the CDR3 is TGCAGCGTTCTCCGACTAGCGGGAAATGAGCAGTTCTTC.